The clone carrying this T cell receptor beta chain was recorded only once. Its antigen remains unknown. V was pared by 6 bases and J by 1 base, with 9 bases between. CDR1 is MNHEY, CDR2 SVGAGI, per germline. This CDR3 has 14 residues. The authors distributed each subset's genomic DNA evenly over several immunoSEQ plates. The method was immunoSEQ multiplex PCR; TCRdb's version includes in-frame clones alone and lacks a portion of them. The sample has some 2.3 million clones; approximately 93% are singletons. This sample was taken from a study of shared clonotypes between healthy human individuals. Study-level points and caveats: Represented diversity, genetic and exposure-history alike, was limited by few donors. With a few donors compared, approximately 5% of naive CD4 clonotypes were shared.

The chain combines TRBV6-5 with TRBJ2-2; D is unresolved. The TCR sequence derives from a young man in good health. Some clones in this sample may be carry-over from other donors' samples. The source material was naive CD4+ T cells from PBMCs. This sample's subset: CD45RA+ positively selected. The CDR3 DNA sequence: TGTGCCAGCAGGATGAGACAGAACACCGGGGAGCTGTTTTTT. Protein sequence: CASRMRQNTGELFF.